What follows is one T cell receptor (beta chain) and its context. Its antigen is not yet known. No qualities accompany the bases; no much larger clone lies one base away. TCRbeta CDR3 regions were amplified from genomic DNA by means of the immunoSEQ Assay, a bias-controlled multiplex PCR. The authors' pipeline ran thus. The number of nucleated cells in each sample was estimated from the amplification of reference gene primers within the assay. To quantify the absolute abundance of each unique TCRbeta CDR3 rearrangement, sequence reads were collapsed and filtered. Productive Simpson clonality was computed per sample as the square root of Simpson's diversity index over productive rearrangements. TCRdb limited this immuneACCESS table to in-frame rearrangements with V and J called. A share of clones is missing; checked studies link under half to unresolved V genes, and the rest is unexplained. V, J and clone size reflect that table, while D and trimming were determined from the DNA. The sample profile shows about 300,000 clones; roughly 83% of them were found once. In total, the top ten clones hold 1.6% of the sample.

The entry originates in a study of blood T cell repertoires in COVID-19 (TCRdb year 2020). For context, the study as a whole: Samples covering the acute and convalescent phases of COVID-19 were provided by collaborators in the United States, Italy and Spain. The repertoires were released in a freely available public database intended as a resource for research on the immune response to SARS-CoV-2. The dataset comprised deeply sampled blood TCRbeta repertoires from subjects exposed to, actively infected with, or recovered from COVID-19. Where HLA class I and class II types were available, the types were taken from metadata supplied by the sample provider, not from assay-based typing. Samples came from the ongoing ImmuneRACE study (first 160 participants) plus 1,254 subjects from 6 global collaborators. The material from the prospective study consisted of cDNA or gDNA derived from T cells, B-cell-depleted T cells, or PBMCs. Sample metadata almost always included a de-identified subject ID, COVID-19 status, age in years and sex. Beyond this particular receptor, the publication reports: Clinical and demographic metadata were provided uncurated, with the amount varying by source and participant.

The collaborating institutions used their own protocols to collect whole blood in K2EDTA tubes. Collaborator samples were shipped for TCRbeta analysis as frozen whole blood, isolated PBMCs, or DNA extracted from either sample type. CDR1 is given as LGHDT and CDR2 as YNNKEL, both from the germline V gene (reference sequence). From cysteine to phenylalanine, the CDR3 is 14 amino acids long. The only DNA kept is the CDR3, 42 bases in frame from the first base. A distance of 12 bases separates the germline ends of V and J, which lose 3 bases and 3 bases respectively. The sample was peripheral blood. The sequence links TRBV3-1 (or the pseudogene TRBV3-2) to TRBJ2-7; TRBD1 is a weak D gene call, 5 bases matching. This receptor was taken from a woman between 50 and 59 years old with acute or convalescent COVID-19. The bases are TGTGCCAGCAGCCATAGCAGGGCGGTCTACGAGCAGTACTTC. It specifies CASSHSRAVYEQYF.